One and the same sample provided the 2 T cell receptor beta chains below, sequenced in a study of vaccination effects on CD4 cells after COVID-19. No antigen is known for these receptors. After more than 9 days in culture, the CD4+ T cells were isolated. Participants were given two doses of BNT162b2 or mRNA-1273 vaccine. The table came from immunoSEQ multiplex PCR; TCRdb's copy has only in-frame clones and leaves some out. The repertoire holds some 66,000 clones, with under 80% as singletons. The specimen was CD4+ T cells from PBMCs cultured without peptide, collected after COVID-19 vaccination. These receptors came from a human donor who received a COVID-19 vaccine.

The V gene is TRBV7-2, the J gene TRBJ2-3; the D is unclear. The V gene lost 7 bases and the J gene lost 1 base, with 12 bases spanning the gap. The CDR3 covers 14 residues. The germline CDR1 and CDR2 sequences are SGHTA and FQGNSA. CDR3 region: CASTPILGTDTQYF. CDR3 in DNA: TGTGCCAGCACCCCGATTCTCGGCACAGATACGCAGTATTTT.

This clone was seen a handful of times. The rearrangement joins TRBV6-6 to TRBJ1-5, with 10 positions matching TRBD1. The length of the CDR3 is 15 residues. Per germline, CDR1 MNHNY and CDR2 SVGAGI (reference sequence). With V trimmed by 6 bases and J by 3 bases, 5 bases remained unmatched. DNA of the CDR3: TGTGCCAGCAGCCGGGACAGGGGAAACAATCAGCCCCAGCATTTT. Encoded protein: CASSRDRGNNQPQHF.